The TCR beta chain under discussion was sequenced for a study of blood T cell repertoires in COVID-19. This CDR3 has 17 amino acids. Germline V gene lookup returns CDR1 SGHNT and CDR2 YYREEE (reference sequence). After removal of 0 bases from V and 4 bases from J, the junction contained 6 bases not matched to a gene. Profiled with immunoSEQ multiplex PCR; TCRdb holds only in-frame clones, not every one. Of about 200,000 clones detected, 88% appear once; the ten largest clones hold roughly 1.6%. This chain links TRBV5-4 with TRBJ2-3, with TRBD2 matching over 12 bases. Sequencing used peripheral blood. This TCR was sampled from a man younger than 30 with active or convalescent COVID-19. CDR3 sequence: CASSLAASGGAADTQYF. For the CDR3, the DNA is TGTGCCAGCAGCTTGGCGGCTAGCGGGGGGGCCGCAGATACGCAGTATTTT. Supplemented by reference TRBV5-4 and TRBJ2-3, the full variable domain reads ETGVTQSPTHLIKTRGQQVTLRCSSQSGHNTVSWYQQALGQGPQFIFQYYREEENGRGNFPPRFSGLQFPNYSSELNVNALELDDSALYLCASSLAASGGAADTQYFGPGTRLTVL.